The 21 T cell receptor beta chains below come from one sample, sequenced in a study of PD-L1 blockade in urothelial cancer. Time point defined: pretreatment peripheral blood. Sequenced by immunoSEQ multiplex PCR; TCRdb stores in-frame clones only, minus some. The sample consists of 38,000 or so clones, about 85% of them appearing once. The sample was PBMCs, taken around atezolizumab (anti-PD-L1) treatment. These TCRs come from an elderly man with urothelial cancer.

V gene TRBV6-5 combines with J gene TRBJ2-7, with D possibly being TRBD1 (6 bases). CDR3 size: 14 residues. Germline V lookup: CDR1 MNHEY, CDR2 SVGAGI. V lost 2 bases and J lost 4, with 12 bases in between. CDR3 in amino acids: CASSYSRGGYEQYF. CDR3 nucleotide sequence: TGTGCCAGCAGTTACAGCAGGGGCGGGTACGAGCAGTACTTC.

Here the CDR3 DNA reads TGTGCCAGCAGTGGGGACAGGGATTACTACGAGCAGTACTTC. Protein product: CASSGDRDYYEQYF. The chain joins TRBV2 to TRBJ2-7; TRBD1 aligns across 9 bases. Germline loops: CDR1 SNHLY, CDR2 FYNNEI. J was trimmed by 3 bases and V by 4 bases; bases with no gene match: 4. This CDR3 spans 14 amino acids. The full variable domain, its missing parts supplied by reference TRBV2 and TRBJ2-7, is EPEVTQTPSHQVTQMGQEVILRCVPISNHLYFYWYRQILGQKVEFLVSFYNNEISEKSEIFDDQFSVERPDGSNFTLKIRSTKLEDSAMYFCASSGDRDYYEQYFGPGTRLTVT.

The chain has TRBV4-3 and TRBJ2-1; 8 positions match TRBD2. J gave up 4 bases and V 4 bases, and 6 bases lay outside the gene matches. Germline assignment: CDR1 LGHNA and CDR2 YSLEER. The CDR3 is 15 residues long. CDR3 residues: CASSLELAAYNEQFF. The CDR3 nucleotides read TGCGCCAGCAGCCTCGAACTAGCGGCTTACAATGAGCAGTTCTTC.

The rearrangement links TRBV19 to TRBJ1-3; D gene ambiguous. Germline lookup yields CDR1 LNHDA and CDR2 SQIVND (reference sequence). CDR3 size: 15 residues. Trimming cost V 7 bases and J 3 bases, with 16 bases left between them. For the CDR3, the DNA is TGTGCCAGTAAATCACGGGGAGATAGTGGAAACACCATATATTTT. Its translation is CASKSRGDSGNTIYF. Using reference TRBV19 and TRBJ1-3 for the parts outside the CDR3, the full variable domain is DGGITQSPKYLFRKEGQNVTLSCEQNLNHDAMYWYRQDPGQGLRLIYYSQIVNDFQKGDIAEGYSVSREKKESFPLTVTSAQKNPTAFYLCASKSRGDSGNTIYFGEGSWLTVV.

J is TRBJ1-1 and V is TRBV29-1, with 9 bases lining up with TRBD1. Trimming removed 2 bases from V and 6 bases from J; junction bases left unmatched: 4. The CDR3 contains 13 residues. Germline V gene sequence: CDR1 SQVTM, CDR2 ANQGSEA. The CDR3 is CSVENRGLAEAFF. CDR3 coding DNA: TGCAGCGTTGAAAACAGGGGGCTCGCTGAAGCTTTCTTT. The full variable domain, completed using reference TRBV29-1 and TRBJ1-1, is SAVISQKPSRDICQRGTSLTIQCQVDSQVTMMFWYRQQPGQSLTLIATANQGSEATYESGFVIDKFPISRPNLTFSTLTVSNMSPEDSSIYLCSVENRGLAEAFFGQGTRLTVV.

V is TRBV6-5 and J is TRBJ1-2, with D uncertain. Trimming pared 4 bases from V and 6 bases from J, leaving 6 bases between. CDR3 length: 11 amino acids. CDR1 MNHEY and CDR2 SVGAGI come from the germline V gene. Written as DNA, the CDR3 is TGTGCCAGCAGTTCACTCCATGGCTACACCTTC. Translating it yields CASSSLHGYTF.

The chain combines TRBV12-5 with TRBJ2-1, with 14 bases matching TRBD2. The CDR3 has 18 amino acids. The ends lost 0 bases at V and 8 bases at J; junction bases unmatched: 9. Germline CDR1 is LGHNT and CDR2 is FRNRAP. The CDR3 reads CASGLVLLGLAGAHEQFF. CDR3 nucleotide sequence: TGTGCTAGTGGTTTGGTACTATTGGGACTAGCGGGAGCCCATGAGCAGTTCTTC.

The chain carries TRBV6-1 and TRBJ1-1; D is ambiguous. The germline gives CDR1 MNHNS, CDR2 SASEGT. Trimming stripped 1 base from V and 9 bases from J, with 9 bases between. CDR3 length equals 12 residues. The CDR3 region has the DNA TGTGCCAGCAGTGAAGACACAGATCAAGCTTTCTTT. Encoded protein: CASSEDTDQAFF.

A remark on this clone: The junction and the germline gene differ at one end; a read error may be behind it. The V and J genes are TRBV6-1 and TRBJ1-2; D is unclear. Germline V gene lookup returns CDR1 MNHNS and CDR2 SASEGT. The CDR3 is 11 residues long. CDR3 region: CASSPSPIPSF. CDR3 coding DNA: TGTGCCAGCAGTCCTTCTCCCATCCCCAGCTTC.

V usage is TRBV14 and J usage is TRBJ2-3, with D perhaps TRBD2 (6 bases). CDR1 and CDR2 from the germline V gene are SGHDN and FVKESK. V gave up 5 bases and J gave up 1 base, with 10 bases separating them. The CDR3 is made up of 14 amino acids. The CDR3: CASSFSGRTDTQYF. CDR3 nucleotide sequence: TGTGCCAGCAGCTTTAGCGGCCGCACAGATACGCAGTATTTT.

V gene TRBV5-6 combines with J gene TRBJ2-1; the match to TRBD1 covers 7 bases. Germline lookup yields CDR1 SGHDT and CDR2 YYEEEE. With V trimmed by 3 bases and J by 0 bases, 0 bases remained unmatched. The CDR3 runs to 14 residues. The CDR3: CASSWDSSYNEQFF. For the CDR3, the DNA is TGTGCCAGCAGCTGGGACAGCTCCTACAATGAGCAGTTCTTC. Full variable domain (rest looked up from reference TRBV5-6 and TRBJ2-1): DAGVTQSPTHLIKTRGQQVTLRCSPKSGHDTVSWYQQALGQGPQFIFQYYEEEERQRGNFPDRFSGHQFPNYSSELNVNALLLGDSALYLCASSWDSSYNEQFFGPGTRLTVL.

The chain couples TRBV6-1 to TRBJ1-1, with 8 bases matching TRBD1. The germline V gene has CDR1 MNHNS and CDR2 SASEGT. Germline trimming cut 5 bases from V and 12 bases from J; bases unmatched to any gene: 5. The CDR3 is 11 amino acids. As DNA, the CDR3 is TGTGCCAGCAGTTACGACAGGGGAACTTTCTTT. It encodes CASSYDRGTFF.

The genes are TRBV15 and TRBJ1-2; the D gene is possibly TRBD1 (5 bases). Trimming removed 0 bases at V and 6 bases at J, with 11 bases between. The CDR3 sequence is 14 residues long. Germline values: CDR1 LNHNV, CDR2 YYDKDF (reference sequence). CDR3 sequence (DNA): TGTGCCACCAGCAGAGATCGGGCAGGGAATGGCTACACCTTC. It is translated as CATSRDRAGNGYTF.

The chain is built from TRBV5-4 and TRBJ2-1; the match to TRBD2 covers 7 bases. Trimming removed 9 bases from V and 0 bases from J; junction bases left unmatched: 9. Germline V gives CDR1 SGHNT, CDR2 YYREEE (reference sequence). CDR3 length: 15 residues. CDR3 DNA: TGTGCCACCTCAACGGGCGGGAGCTCCTACAATGAGCAGTTCTTC. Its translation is CATSTGGSSYNEQFF.

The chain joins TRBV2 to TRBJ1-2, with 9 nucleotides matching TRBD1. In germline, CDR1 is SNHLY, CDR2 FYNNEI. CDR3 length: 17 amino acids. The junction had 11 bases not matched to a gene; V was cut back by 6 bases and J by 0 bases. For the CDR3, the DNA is TGTGCCAGCAGGGTTGGACAGGGGCCCAACTCTAACTATGGCTACACCTTC. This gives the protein CASRVGQGPNSNYGYTF. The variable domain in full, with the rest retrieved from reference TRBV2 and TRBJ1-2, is EPEVTQTPSHQVTQMGQEVILRCVPISNHLYFYWYRQILGQKVEFLVSFYNNEISEKSEIFDDQFSVERPDGSNFTLKIRSTKLEDSAMYFCASRVGQGPNSNYGYTFGSGTRLTVV.

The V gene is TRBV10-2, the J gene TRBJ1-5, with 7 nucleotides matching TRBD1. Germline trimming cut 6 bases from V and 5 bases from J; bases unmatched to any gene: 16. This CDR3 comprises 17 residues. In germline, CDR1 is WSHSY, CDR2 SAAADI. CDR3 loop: CASSLSRRTGGDQPQHF. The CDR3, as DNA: TGCGCCAGCAGCCTGTCCCGGAGGACAGGAGGCGATCAGCCCCAGCATTTT.

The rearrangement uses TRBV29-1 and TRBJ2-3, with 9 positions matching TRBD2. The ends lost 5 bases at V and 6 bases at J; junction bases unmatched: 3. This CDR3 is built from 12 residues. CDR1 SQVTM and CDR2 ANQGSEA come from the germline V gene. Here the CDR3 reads CSVQAGGDTQYF. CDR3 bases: TGCAGCGTTCAGGCGGGAGGGGATACGCAGTATTTT.

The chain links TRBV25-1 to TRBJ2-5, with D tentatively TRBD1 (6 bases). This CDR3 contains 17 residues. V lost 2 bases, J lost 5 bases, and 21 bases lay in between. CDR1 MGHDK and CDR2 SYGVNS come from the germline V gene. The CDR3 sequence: CASSEDRAAGVRETQYF. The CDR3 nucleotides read TGTGCCAGCAGTGAAGATCGGGCGGCAGGGGTAAGGGAGACCCAGTACTTC. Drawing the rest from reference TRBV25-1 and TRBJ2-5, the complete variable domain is EADIYQTPRYLVIGTGKKITLECSQTMGHDKMYWYQQDPGMELHLIHYSYGVNSTEKGDLSSESTVSRIRTEHFPLTLESARPSHTSQYLCASSEDRAAGVRETQYFGPGTRLLVL.

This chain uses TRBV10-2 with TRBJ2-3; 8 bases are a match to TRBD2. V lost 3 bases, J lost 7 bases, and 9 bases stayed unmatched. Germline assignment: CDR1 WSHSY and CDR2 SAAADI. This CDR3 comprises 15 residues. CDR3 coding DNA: TGCGCCAGCAGTGATCAGGCTAGCGGGTCGAATACGCAGTATTTT. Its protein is CASSDQASGSNTQYF.

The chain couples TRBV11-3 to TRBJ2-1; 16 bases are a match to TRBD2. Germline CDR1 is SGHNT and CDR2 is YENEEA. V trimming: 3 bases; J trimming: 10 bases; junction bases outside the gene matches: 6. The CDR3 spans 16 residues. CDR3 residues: CASSLGLAGGPREQFF. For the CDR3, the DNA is TGTGCCAGCAGCTTGGGACTAGCGGGAGGGCCTAGAGAGCAGTTCTTC.

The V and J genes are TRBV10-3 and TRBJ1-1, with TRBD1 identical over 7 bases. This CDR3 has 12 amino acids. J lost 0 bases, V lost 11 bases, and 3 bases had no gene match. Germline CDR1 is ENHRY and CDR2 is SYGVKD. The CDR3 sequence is CAAQGLNTEAFF. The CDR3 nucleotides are TGTGCCGCACAGGGGTTGAACACTGAAGCTTTCTTT.